What follows are 25 T cell receptor beta chains derived from one specimen sequenced in a study of technical replicates of blood from a few donors. Clones were sequenced by immunoSEQ multiplex PCR, and TCRdb holds only the in-frame ones, with some missing. The sample holds tens of thousands of clones, 95% to 98% seen once. Sequenced input: T cells isolated from PBMCs. These receptors were taken from a human donor in good health.

V is TRBV28 and J is TRBJ1-5; D not certain. The germline V and J ends were trimmed by 10 bases and 0 bases, with 25 bases remaining between them. Germline V lookup: CDR1 MDHEN, CDR2 SYDVKM. CDR3 length equals 18 residues. The chain's CDR3 is CATLKPGPWTNSNQPQHF. The CDR3 nucleotides read TGTGCCACCCTGAAACCCGGGCCTTGGACTAATAGCAATCAGCCCCAGCATTTT.

V gene TRBV7-9 combines with J gene TRBJ1-2; 7 nucleotides align to TRBD1. Germline V lookup: CDR1 SEHNR, CDR2 FQNEAQ (reference sequence). CDR3 length: 15 residues. The V gene end was trimmed by 3 bases and the J gene end by 2 bases; junction bases not matched to a gene: 6. In DNA, the CDR3 is TGTGCCAGCAGCTTGGGTTACAGGGGCAACTATGGCTACACCTTC. It encodes CASSLGYRGNYGYTF.

This clone was recorded once. The V and J genes are TRBV5-1 and TRBJ2-7; D is unresolved. V lost 1 base to trimming and J lost 1 base, with 9 bases between them. CDR1 is SGHRS and CDR2 is YFSETQ in the germline V gene. This CDR3 is 14 amino acids long. The CDR3, as DNA: TGCGCCAGCAGCTTGTCCGCCAGATCCTACGAGCAGTACTTC. Its protein is CASSLSARSYEQYF.

The V call is TRBV27, the J call TRBJ2-7; no reliable D call. CDR3 size: 18 residues. From germline, CDR1 is MNHEY and CDR2 SMNVEV (reference sequence). Between the trimmed V and J ends, which lost 6 bases and 4 bases, there was a span of 28 bases. As DNA, the CDR3 is TGTGCCAGCAGCCTAGGATATGGTTGGAGCTCGGAATCTTACGAGCAGTACTTC. This sequence encodes CASSLGYGWSSESYEQYF.

The V call is TRBV7-9, the J call TRBJ2-5; 11 bases align to TRBD2. V was pared by 2 bases and J by 5 bases, with 4 bases of the junction left unmatched. Germline V gene data show CDR1 as SEHNR and CDR2 as FQNEAQ (reference sequence). The CDR3 is 15 amino acids. CDR3 bases: TGTGCCAGCAGCTTACTAGCGGGGGGTTCGGAGACCCAGTACTTC. Translating gives CASSLLAGGSETQYF.

This chain connects TRBV6-4 to TRBJ2-3, with 8 bases aligning to TRBD2. This CDR3 is built from 15 residues. J gave up 6 bases and V 7 bases, and 12 bases lay outside the gene matches. The germline V gene has CDR1 MRHNA and CDR2 SNTAGT. Here the CDR3 reads CASTPEAGGADTQYF. The CDR3 region has the DNA TGTGCCAGCACCCCCGAGGCGGGGGGTGCCGATACGCAGTATTTT.

The chain couples TRBV5-4 to TRBJ2-2, with D possibly TRBD2 on 5 matching bases. This CDR3 contains 15 residues. Germline assignment: CDR1 SGHNT and CDR2 YYREEE (reference sequence). Trimming took off 2 bases at V and 7 bases at J, with 15 bases between the two ends. CDR3 region: CASSLTRAAVGELFF. Here the CDR3 DNA reads TGTGCCAGCAGCTTAACGAGGGCAGCTGTCGGGGAGCTGTTTTTT.

This chain uses TRBV4-1 with TRBJ2-1; 7 bases are a match to TRBD1. Germline CDR1 is MGHRA and CDR2 is YSYEKL. The CDR3 contains 17 residues. V trimming: 5 bases; J trimming: 7 bases; junction bases outside the gene matches: 17. CDR3 in amino acids: CASSSIPTGKGLNEQFF. The CDR3 coding sequence is TGCGCCAGCAGCTCCATCCCGACAGGGAAGGGCCTTAATGAGCAGTTCTTC.

The V call is TRBV5-1, the J call TRBJ1-4, with 9 bases lining up with TRBD1. In germline, CDR1 is SGHRS, CDR2 YFSETQ. The J segment lost 8 bases and the V segment lost 2 bases, leaving 7 bases of the junction unmatched. The CDR3 runs to 15 residues. CDR3 coding DNA: TGCGCCAGCAGCTTCCTCGGGACAGGGAGGGAAAAACTGTTTTTT. Translated, it gives CASSFLGTGREKLFF.

The chain is built from TRBV7-9 and TRBJ1-1; 8 bases map to TRBD1. Trimming removed 5 bases from V and 2 bases from J; junction bases left unmatched: 7. This CDR3 contains 15 residues. The germline CDR1 and CDR2 sequences are SEHNR and FQNEAQ (reference sequence). The CDR3 sequence is CASSQDRAPNTEAFF. CDR3 sequence (DNA): TGTGCCAGCAGCCAGGACAGGGCCCCTAACACTGAAGCTTTCTTT.

V and J are TRBV7-8 and TRBJ2-2, with no clear D. Germline V CDR1 and CDR2: SGHVS, FQNEAQ. This CDR3 is 14 amino acids long. V dropped 1 base and J dropped 2 bases, with 5 bases sitting between them. In DNA, the CDR3 is TGTGCCAGCAGCTTAGGACTCAACACCGGGGAGCTGTTTTTT. Translated: CASSLGLNTGELFF.

This chain uses TRBV4-2 with TRBJ2-4, with D perhaps TRBD2 (5 bases). This CDR3 is 17 amino acids long. V was clipped by 1 base and J by 1 base, with 14 bases between them. Germline V CDR1 and CDR2: LGHNA, YNFKEQ. The CDR3 region is CASSQVSRDWAKNIQYF. CDR3 coding DNA: TGTGCCAGCAGCCAAGTCAGCCGGGATTGGGCCAAAAACATTCAGTACTTC.

This chain connects TRBV4-1 to TRBJ1-6; the D is unclear. This CDR3 is built from 18 residues. The germline V gene encodes CDR1 MGHRA and CDR2 YSYEKL. Deletions cut 3 bases from V and 0 bases from J, with 15 bases between. As DNA, the CDR3 is TGCGCCAGCAGCCAGAGCAGTGGAGGTCACTCCTATAATTCACCCCTCCACTTT. Its protein is CASSQSSGGHSYNSPLHF.

This sequence joins TRBV28 and TRBJ1-4; 8 bases are shared with TRBD1. Germline V lookup: CDR1 MDHEN, CDR2 SYDVKM. Trimming took 3 bases from V and 8 from J; bases not matched to a gene: 5. This CDR3 comprises 14 residues. The CDR3, as DNA: TGTGCCAGCAGTTTTAGGACAGGGTTGGAAAAACTGTTTTTT. As protein: CASSFRTGLEKLFF. Full variable domain (rest looked up from reference TRBV28 and TRBJ1-4): DVKVTQSSRYLVKRTGEKVFLECVQDMDHENMFWYRQDPGLGLRLIYFSYDVKMKEKGDIPEGYSVSREKKERFSLILESASTNQTSMYLCASSFRTGLEKLFFGSGTQLSVL.

The chain combines TRBV30 with TRBJ1-6; D remains ambiguous. The V gene's germline CDR1 is GTSNPN and CDR2 SVGIG (reference sequence). The CDR3 runs to 13 residues. With 0 bases removed from V and 8 bases from J, the gap between germline ends came to 8 bases. The CDR3 DNA reads as TGTGCCTGGAGTGTAGACCGGGATTCACCCCTCCACTTT. The encoded protein is CAWSVDRDSPLHF.

This CDR3 is CASSPGTPGTGELFF. CDR3 DNA: TGTGCCAGCAGCCCCGGGACCCCGGGGACTGGGGAGCTGTTTTTT. The chain is built from TRBV7-6 and TRBJ2-2, with D possibly TRBD2 on 6 matching bases. This CDR3 contains 15 residues. V lost 5 bases, J lost 8 bases, and 18 bases lay in between. Germline V CDR1 and CDR2: SGHVS, FNYEAQ.

CDR3 nucleotides: TGTGCCAGCAGCGCGCTAGCGGGGGGGAATGAGCAGTTCTTC. Amino acid sequence: CASSALAGGNEQFF. This chain uses TRBV7-9 with TRBJ2-1; 12 nucleotides match TRBD2. Germline values: CDR1 SEHNR, CDR2 FQNEAQ (reference sequence). The CDR3 runs 14 residues. V lost 5 bases to trimming and J lost 7 bases; unmatched junction nucleotides: 3.

The CDR3 DNA reads as TGTGCCTCGACATGGCAAGGGGTAGCTTTCTTT. Its translation: CASTWQGVAFF. The chain has TRBV5-6 and TRBJ1-1; the D gene is possibly TRBD1 (5 bases). Trimming stripped 10 bases from V and 10 bases from J, with 17 bases between. CDR3 length: 11 residues. The germline V gene encodes CDR1 SGHDT and CDR2 YYEEEE.

The gene calls are TRBV6-5 and TRBJ2-3, with D maybe TRBD2 (6 bases). The V and J ends lost 4 bases and 1 base respectively, with 12 bases between them. The CDR3 runs to 15 residues. Germline assignment: CDR1 MNHEY and CDR2 SVGAGI. In nucleotides, the CDR3 is TGTGCCAGCAGTTCCCAGCGGGCGCGCACAGATACGCAGTATTTT. This sequence encodes CASSSQRARTDTQYF.

This sequence joins TRBV10-1 and TRBJ2-1; D possibly corresponds to TRBD1 (6 bases). Germline V lookup: CDR1 WNHNN, CDR2 SYGVQD (reference sequence). V lost 9 bases and J lost 7, with 25 bases in between. This CDR3 comprises 16 residues. As DNA, the CDR3 is TGCGCCAGTTCCTATCTTCGGGACAAGGGGTTGAATGAGCAGTTCTTC. It encodes CASSYLRDKGLNEQFF.

A word on this clone: A junction boundary mismatches the germline segment, possibly from a read error. The rearrangement links TRBV6-6 to TRBJ2-1; 11 bases agree with TRBD2. The CDR3 has 13 amino acids. Germline V gives CDR1 MNHNY, CDR2 SVGAGI (reference sequence). This CDR3 is CASSYSIAGGSVF. The CDR3 region has the DNA TGTGCCAGCAGTTACTCGATAGCGGGAGGGTCTGTCTTC.

This CDR3 reads CASSATTVNTGELFF. In nucleotides, the CDR3 is TGTGCCAGCAGCGCGACGACAGTTAACACCGGGGAGCTGTTTTTT. The rearrangement uses TRBV9 and TRBJ2-2; TRBD1 is a possible D gene (5 bases). This CDR3 spans 15 amino acids. Trimming cost V 3 bases and J 2 bases, with 11 bases left between them. Germline V lookup: CDR1 SGDLS, CDR2 YYNGEE.

V gene TRBV7-8 combines with J gene TRBJ1-2, with TRBD1 matching 11 bases. Germline V lookup: CDR1 SGHVS, CDR2 FQNEAQ. The CDR3 totals 14 residues. The ends lost 5 bases at V and 8 bases at J; junction bases unmatched: 7. The CDR3 region is CASSRGQGADGYTF. The CDR3 DNA reads as TGTGCCAGCAGCCGAGGACAGGGGGCGGACGGCTACACCTTC.

This clone showed up just once. The genes are TRBV5-4 and TRBJ2-3, with D possibly matching TRBD1 (8 bases). V was clipped by 0 bases and J by 4 bases, with 15 bases between them. This CDR3 is 16 amino acids long. The germline gives CDR1 SGHNT, CDR2 YYREEE (reference sequence). CDR3 in DNA: TGTGCCAGCAGCTTGGGCAGTACAGGGGGGGCAGATACGCAGTATTTT. Translating it yields CASSLGSTGGADTQYF.

The genes are TRBV7-2 and TRBJ1-1; D uncertain. The CDR3 consists of 13 residues. Deletions cut 2 bases from V and 1 base from J, with 5 bases between. Germline CDR1 SGHTA, CDR2 FQGNSA. The CDR3 sequence is CASSLYRNTEAFF. The CDR3 DNA sequence: TGTGCCAGCAGCTTATACAGGAACACTGAAGCTTTCTTT.